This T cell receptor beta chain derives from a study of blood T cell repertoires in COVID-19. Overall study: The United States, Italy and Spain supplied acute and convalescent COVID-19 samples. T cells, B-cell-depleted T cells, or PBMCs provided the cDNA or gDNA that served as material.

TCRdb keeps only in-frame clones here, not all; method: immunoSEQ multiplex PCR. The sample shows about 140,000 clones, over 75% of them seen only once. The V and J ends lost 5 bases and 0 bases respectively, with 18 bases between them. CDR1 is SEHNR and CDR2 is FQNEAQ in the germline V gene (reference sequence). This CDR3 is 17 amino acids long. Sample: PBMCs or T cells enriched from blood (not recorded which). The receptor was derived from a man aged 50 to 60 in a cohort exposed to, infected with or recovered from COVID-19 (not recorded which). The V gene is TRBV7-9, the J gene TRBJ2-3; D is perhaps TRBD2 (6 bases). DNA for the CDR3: TGTGCCAGCAGCCTTCCGTATGGTGGGACTAGCACAGATACGCAGTATTTT. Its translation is CASSLPYGGTSTDTQYF.